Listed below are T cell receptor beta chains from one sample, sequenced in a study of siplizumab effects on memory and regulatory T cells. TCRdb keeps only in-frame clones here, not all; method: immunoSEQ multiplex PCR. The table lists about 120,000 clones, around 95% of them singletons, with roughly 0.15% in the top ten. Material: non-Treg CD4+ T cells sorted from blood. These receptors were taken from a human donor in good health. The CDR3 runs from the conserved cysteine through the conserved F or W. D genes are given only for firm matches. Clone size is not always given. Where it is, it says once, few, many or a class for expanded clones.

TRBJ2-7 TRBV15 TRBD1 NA TGTGCCACGGGGACAGGGGGGGTATCCTACGAGCAGTACTTC CATGTGGVSYEQYF
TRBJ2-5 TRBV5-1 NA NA TGCGCCAGCAGCTTCCAGCAGGAGACCCAGTACTTC CASSFQQETQYF
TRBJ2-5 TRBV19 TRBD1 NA TGTGCCAGTAGTTCTTGGACAGGGGGAAGGGAGACCCAGTACTTC CASSSWTGGRETQYF
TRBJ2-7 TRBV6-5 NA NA TGTGCCAGCAGTTACCGTTACGAGCAGTACTTC CASSYRYEQYF
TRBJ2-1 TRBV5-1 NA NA TGCGCCAGCAGCTTGGAGTCAGGGGCCTACAATGAGCAGTTCTTC CASSLESGAYNEQFF
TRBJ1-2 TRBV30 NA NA TGTGCCTGGAAGGTGTCAGTCGGATACACCTTC CAWKVSVGYTF
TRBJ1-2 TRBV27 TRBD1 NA TGTGCCACCGCGTGGCAGGGGGCGGTTTTCGGTGGCTACACCTTC CATAWQGAVFGGYTF
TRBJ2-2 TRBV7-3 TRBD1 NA TGTGCCAGCAGCCCAATACCGGGACAGCAGAACACCGGGGAGCTGTTTTTT CASSPIPGQQNTGELFF
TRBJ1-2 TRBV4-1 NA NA TGCGCCAGCAGCCAAGGTCCCCGAAGGGGAGGTACTAAGGGCCATTATGGCTACACCTTC CASSQGPRRGGTKGHYGYTF
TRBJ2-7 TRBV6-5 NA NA TGTGCCAGCAGCCTACCCGGACACAACTACGAGCAGTACTTC CASSLPGHNYEQYF
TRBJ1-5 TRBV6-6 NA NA TGTGCCAGCAGTTACTTGGATAGCAATCAGCCCCAGCATTTT CASSYLDSNQPQHF
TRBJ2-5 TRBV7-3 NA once TGTGCCAGCAGCTTACACCGTGACAGCCAAGAGACCCAGTACTTC CASSLHRDSQETQYF
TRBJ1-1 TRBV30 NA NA TGTGCCTGGGGTGATTTGGACACTGAAGCTTTCTTT CAWGDLDTEAFF
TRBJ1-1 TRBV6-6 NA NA TGTGCCAGCAGTGCCGTCACTGAAGCTTTCTTT CASSAVTEAFF
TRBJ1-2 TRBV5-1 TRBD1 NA TGCGCCAGCAGGCCGGGACAGGGGCTAGATGGCTACACCTTC CASRPGQGLDGYTF
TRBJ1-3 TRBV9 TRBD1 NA TGTGCCAGCAGCCTTACGACAGGGTTGAGTGGAAACACCATATATTTT CASSLTTGLSGNTIYF
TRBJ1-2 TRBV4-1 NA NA TGCGCCAGCAGCCAAGATGATCGTGCTAACTATGGCTACACCTTC CASSQDDRANYGYTF
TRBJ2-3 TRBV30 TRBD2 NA TGTGCCTGGAGTGCCGGGACTAGCGGGGGGCGAACAGATACGCAGTATTTT CAWSAGTSGGRTDTQYF